These T cell receptor beta chains were read from a single sample in a study of OX40 agonist ivuxolimab in advanced cancers. Produced via immunoSEQ multiplex PCR; TCRdb's table is partial and in-frame only. Found here are about 76,000 clones, about 87% of them singletons; the top ten hold 2% to 3%. The sample in question was CD4+ or CD8+ T cells sorted from blood, obtained in a trial of the OX40 agonist ivuxolimab. Receptors originate from an adult with an advanced solid tumor such as melanoma, head and neck, liver or kidney cancer. Each CDR3 is given without its conserved first and last residue. Size is stated for part of the rows, as once, few or many counts, or as a class when the clone is expanded.

V gene: TRBV2; clone size: NA; CDR3 length: 9; J gene: TRBJ2-3; CDR3 protein: ASSTTDTQY
V gene: TRBV7-9; clone size: NA; CDR3 length: 14; J gene: TRBJ1-2; CDR3 protein: ASSLSAGQRTYGYT
V gene: TRBV4-2; clone size: few; CDR3 length: 13; J gene: TRBJ1-2; CDR3 protein: ASSQVLGQGYGYT
V gene: TRBV4-1; clone size: NA; CDR3 length: 12; J gene: TRBJ1-6; CDR3 protein: ASSRGQGFSPLH
V gene: TRBV2; clone size: NA; CDR3 length: 9; J gene: TRBJ1-2; CDR3 protein: ASSPDRGYT
V gene: TRBV27; clone size: NA; CDR3 length: 11; J gene: TRBJ1-1; CDR3 protein: ASSLRTSTEAF
V gene: TRBV28; clone size: NA; CDR3 length: 12; J gene: TRBJ1-5; CDR3 protein: ASSSGQANQPQH
V gene: TRBV5-1; clone size: NA; CDR3 length: 14; J gene: TRBJ2-5; CDR3 protein: ASSLRGQGYEETQY
V gene: TRBV7-5; clone size: NA; CDR3 length: 9; J gene: TRBJ1-1; CDR3 protein: VRSMDTQAF
V gene: TRBV7-8; clone size: NA; CDR3 length: 11; J gene: TRBJ1-2; CDR3 protein: ASSKGTNYGYT
V gene: TRBV2; clone size: NA; CDR3 length: 12; J gene: TRBJ1-6; CDR3 protein: ASSEVGRNSPLH
V gene: TRBV5-4; clone size: NA; CDR3 length: 11; J gene: TRBJ2-3; CDR3 protein: ASSPDHGDTQY
V gene: TRBV5-4; clone size: NA; CDR3 length: 11; J gene: TRBJ2-7; CDR3 protein: ASSLPPGHEQY
V gene: TRBV18; clone size: few; CDR3 length: 12; J gene: TRBJ2-2; CDR3 protein: ASSPPGEIGELF
V gene: TRBV2; clone size: NA; CDR3 length: 11; J gene: TRBJ1-2; CDR3 protein: ASRGQGFYGYT
V gene: TRBV6-4; clone size: NA; CDR3 length: 12; J gene: TRBJ1-5; CDR3 protein: ASSETGQAQPQH
V gene: TRBV5-1; clone size: NA; CDR3 length: 13; J gene: TRBJ2-2; CDR3 protein: ASSLEGHYTGELF
V gene: TRBV19; clone size: NA; CDR3 length: 13; J gene: TRBJ2-1; CDR3 protein: ASMGPGEGSREQF
V gene: TRBV28; clone size: NA; CDR3 length: 14; J gene: TRBJ2-3; CDR3 protein: ASSFGGAPRADTQY
V gene: TRBV5-1; clone size: once; CDR3 length: 12; J gene: TRBJ1-1; CDR3 protein: ASSSGQVVTEAF
V gene: TRBV6-5; clone size: NA; CDR3 length: 13; J gene: TRBJ2-5; CDR3 protein: ASSSHGQGQETQY
V gene: TRBV7-2; clone size: medium-sized; CDR3 length: 14; J gene: TRBJ1-5; CDR3 protein: ASSSRTGRGNQPQH
V gene: TRBV6-6; clone size: NA; CDR3 length: 11; J gene: TRBJ1-4; CDR3 protein: ASTSRPPLGLF
V gene: TRBV7-3; clone size: NA; CDR3 length: 14; J gene: TRBJ2-3; CDR3 protein: ASSPLGAGNTDTQY
V gene: TRBV6-5; clone size: NA; CDR3 length: 11; J gene: TRBJ1-2; CDR3 protein: ASSYGENYGYT
V gene: TRBV6-1; clone size: NA; CDR3 length: 13; J gene: TRBJ1-3; CDR3 protein: ASGRQGAAGNTIY
V gene: TRBV28; clone size: NA; CDR3 length: 15; J gene: TRBJ1-5; CDR3 protein: ASSLRQGVYSNQPQH
V gene: TRBV10-3; clone size: NA; CDR3 length: 13; J gene: NA; CDR3 protein: AISETSFSSYEQY